This T cell receptor beta chain was captured by sequencing in a study of cytomegalovirus exposure and HLA in healthy donors. Study-level results: Three of the chains that were CMV-associated were confirmed in vitro to be specific for CMV antigens. A later analysis found first-cohort TCR clusters tended to co-occur in the 130 or so validation repertoires.

This table comes from immunoSEQ multiplex PCR, and its TCRdb copy is limited to in-frame clones, with some not included. The profile shows 100,000 to 120,000 clones, over 75% of them singletons. From germline, CDR1 is MGHDK and CDR2 SYGVNS. Deletions cut 2 bases from V and 0 bases from J, with 4 bases between. The CDR3 runs 14 residues. This clone was seen a single time. What it recognizes is unknown. The material sequenced was PBMCs. The clonotype originates from a young woman in good health and CMV-seronegative. The chain uses TRBV25-1 and TRBJ1-4; no definite D call. The CDR3 region is CASSEHTTNEKLFF. CDR3 sequence (DNA): TGTGCCAGCAGTGAACACACAACTAATGAAAAACTGTTTTTT.